This T cell receptor (beta chain) was observed in a study of T-cell memory formation after mild COVID-19. Study-level information: TCR clusters mostly belonged to single donors. Study-wide findings and caveats: Clones shrinking between day 15 and 85 showed a balanced CD4/CD8 split, and those that grew later tilted toward CD4+. Clones that contracted clustered mainly in CM and EM if CD4+ and in EMRA if CD8+. Memory from before infection featured some responding clones, which suggests cross-reactive memory joined.

Germline V gives CDR1 MNHNS, CDR2 SASEGT. The CDR3 sequence is 13 residues long. Trimming removed 7 bases from V and 12 bases from J; junction bases left unmatched: 12. TCRdb used MiXCR to reprocess the 5' RACE reads, holding one entry per CDR3 protein. The sample shows 500,000 to 600,000 distinct CDR3 sequences, roughly 18% of them seen only once. This clonotype was detected only once. No antigen is known for it. The source of this sequence is an adult woman who had mild COVID-19 (a few samples of this study predate the infection). Cell type and time point are not known. The chain links TRBV6-1 to TRBJ1-5; TRBD1 matches 7 bases. The sample taken for sequencing was PBMCs or a T cell subset sorted from them (not recorded which). In nucleotides, the CDR3 is TGTGCCAGCAACGCCATACTAGGGACAGACCAGCATTTT. This sequence encodes CASNAILGTDQHF.